The 21 T cell receptor beta chains below all came from one sample that was sequenced in a study of blood T cell repertoires in COVID-19 (dated by TCRdb to between 2020 and 2021). Library preparation was by the immunoSEQ multiplex PCR assay. In TCRdb, the immuneACCESS table is reduced to in-frame sequences with V and J assigned. These tables do not hold every clone; where another copy was compared, an unresolved V gene accounts for under half, and the others remain unexplained. The sample table holds about 230,000 clones, of which more than 80% were seen once. The ten largest clones add up to over 1% of the sample. The sequenced sample was peripheral blood. The receptor source for this set is a woman in her twenties or thirties with COVID-19, enrolled during active disease.

This sequence joins TRBV9 and TRBJ2-3; 14 nucleotides line up with TRBD2. The CDR3 is 16 residues long. The J segment lost 5 bases and the V segment lost 3 bases, leaving 5 bases of the junction unmatched. CDR1 and CDR2 from the germline V gene are SGDLS and YYNGEE. The CDR3 sequence is CASSEGLAGVIDTQYF. In DNA, the CDR3 is TGTGCCAGCAGCGAGGGACTAGCGGGAGTTATAGATACGCAGTATTTT.

V and J are TRBV25-1 and TRBJ2-1; 8 bases line up with TRBD1. The CDR3 runs to 13 residues. The germline gives CDR1 MGHDK, CDR2 SYGVNS. With V trimmed by 4 bases and J by 8 bases, 4 bases remained unmatched. CDR3 residues: CASSGQGADEQFF. CDR3 bases: TGTGCCAGCAGTGGGCAGGGGGCCGATGAGCAGTTCTTC.

The V call is TRBV9, the J call TRBJ2-3, with 9 nucleotides matching TRBD2. The V gene end was trimmed by 5 bases and the J gene end by 1 base; junction bases not matched to a gene: 2. This CDR3 is 14 amino acids long. Per the germline V gene, CDR1 is SGDLS and CDR2 is YYNGEE. CDR3 sequence (DNA): TGTGCCAGCAGTTTAGCGGGGGGCACAGATACGCAGTATTTT. Protein: CASSLAGGTDTQYF.

Only one count was recorded for this clone. CDR3 sequence: CASSLDMEPYEQYF. The CDR3 DNA is TGTGCCAGCAGCTTGGATATGGAGCCCTACGAGCAGTACTTC. This chain joins TRBV5-4 and TRBJ2-7; the D is unclear. Germline V gives CDR1 SGHNT, CDR2 YYREEE (reference sequence). This CDR3 has 14 amino acids. V was pared by 0 bases and J by 2 bases, with 9 bases between.

V and J are TRBV7-3 and TRBJ2-1; 9 positions agree with TRBD1. V was clipped by 6 bases and J by 6 bases; unmatched bases: 6. Per the germline V gene, CDR1 is SGHTA and CDR2 is FQGTGA. The CDR3 runs to 14 residues. CDR3 sequence (DNA): TGTGCCAGCAGACAAGGACAGGGGTCCAATGAGCAGTTCTTC. This codes for CASRQGQGSNEQFF.

The CDR3 DNA sequence: TGCGCCAGCAGCCAACCTAGAACGGCCTTAGCGGGCTACACCTTC. Translated: CASSQPRTALAGYTF. This rearrangement joins TRBV4-3 to TRBJ1-2; D gene unclear. CDR1 and CDR2 from the germline V gene are LGHNA and YSLEER. V was clipped by 2 bases and J by 8 bases, with 18 bases between them. CDR3 length equals 15 residues.

This rearrangement joins TRBV7-7 to TRBJ1-4; perhaps TRBD1 as D (6 bases). This CDR3 comprises 14 residues. The germline V gene has CDR1 SSHAT and CDR2 FNYEAQ (reference sequence). Deletions cut 1 base from V and 8 bases from J, with 11 bases between. In DNA, the CDR3 is TGTGCCAGCAGCTTAGTACAGGGTGGCGAAAAACTGTTTTTT. It yields the protein CASSLVQGGEKLFF.

This clone appeared a single time. V usage is TRBV10-3 and J usage is TRBJ2-1; perhaps TRBD2 as D (6 bases). Germline V gene data show CDR1 as ENHRY and CDR2 as SYGVKD. V shed 8 bases and J shed 0 bases, with 11 bases lying between them. The CDR3 extends over 14 amino acids. The CDR3 loop is CAIGAGSSYNEQFF. CDR3 nucleotide sequence: TGTGCCATCGGGGCGGGGAGCTCCTACAATGAGCAGTTCTTC.

This sequence joins TRBV9 and TRBJ2-1; possibly TRBD2 for D (5 bases). V dropped 3 bases and J dropped 7 bases, with 14 bases sitting between them. This CDR3 comprises 14 residues. CDR1 is SGDLS and CDR2 is YYNGEE in the germline V gene. The CDR3 spells CASSAHTRENEQFF. DNA for the CDR3: TGTGCCAGCAGCGCACATACGAGGGAGAATGAGCAGTTCTTC.

The chain combines TRBV5-1 with TRBJ1-1; tentatively, D is TRBD1 (6 bases). The germline V gene encodes CDR1 SGHRS and CDR2 YFSETQ. The CDR3 consists of 16 residues. V was trimmed by 3 bases and J by 11 bases, leaving 26 bases between them. CDR3 protein: CASSSWGDRPRDSAFF. In nucleotides, the CDR3 is TGCGCCAGCAGCTCGTGGGGAGACAGGCCCAGGGATTCGGCTTTCTTT. Using reference TRBV5-1 and TRBJ1-1 for the parts outside the CDR3, the full variable domain is KAGVTQTPRYLIKTRGQQVTLSCSPISGHRSVSWYQQTPGQGLQFLFEYFSETQRNKGNFPGRFSGRQFSNSRSEMNVSTLELGDSALYLCASSSWGDRPRDSAFFGQGTRLTVV.

The rearrangement links TRBV7-2 to TRBJ1-5; D gene unclear. The germline CDR1 and CDR2 sequences are SGHTA and FQGNSA. Trimming stripped 1 base from V and 7 bases from J, with 14 bases between. This CDR3 spans 15 amino acids. In DNA, the CDR3 is TGTGCCAGCAGCTTAGTAGGAGGGTCGGGACAGCCCCAGCATTTT. This sequence encodes CASSLVGGSGQPQHF.

This clone showed up just once. The chain couples TRBV24-1 to TRBJ2-5, with 7 bases aligning to TRBD1. V was clipped by 1 base and J by 2 bases; unmatched bases: 6. The germline V gene has CDR1 KGHDR and CDR2 SFDVKD. This CDR3 is built from 16 residues. The CDR3, as DNA: TGTGCCACCAGTGATTTAATAGGGGGCGTTCAAGAGACCCAGTACTTC. It specifies CATSDLIGGVQETQYF.

The chain recombines TRBV7-6 with TRBJ2-7; no definite D call. The CDR3 is 12 residues long. The germline V gene has CDR1 SGHVS and CDR2 FNYEAQ. The ends were cut back, 4 bases at V and 0 bases at J, with 4 bases in the middle. CDR3 amino acids: CASSSLSYEQYF. DNA of the CDR3: TGTGCCAGCAGCTCCCTCTCCTACGAGCAGTACTTC.

The chain uses TRBV9 and TRBJ2-5, with TRBD1 matching 10 bases. The germline V gene encodes CDR1 SGDLS and CDR2 YYNGEE. Trimming cost V 3 bases and J 1 base; bases outside gene matches: 6. The CDR3 loop spans 16 amino acids. CDR3 nucleotide sequence: TGTGCCAGCAGCGCCCGGGACAGGGGCGGCCAAGAGACCCAGTACTTC. Protein product: CASSARDRGGQETQYF.

V and J are TRBV13 and TRBJ2-7; D is perhaps TRBD1 (5 bases). Trimming left V 5 bases short and J 0 bases short, with 11 bases between. Germline V CDR1 and CDR2: PRHDT, FYEKMQ (reference sequence). The CDR3 runs to 14 residues. The CDR3 sequence: CASSLSGFSYEQYF. CDR3 DNA: TGTGCCAGCAGCCTCTCAGGGTTCTCCTACGAGCAGTACTTC. The whole variable domain, filled in from reference TRBV13 and TRBJ2-7, reads AAGVIQSPRHLIKEKRETATLKCYPIPRHDTVYWYQQGPGQDPQFLISFYEKMQSDKGSIPDRFSAQQFSDYHSELNMSSLELGDSALYFCASSLSGFSYEQYFGPGTRLTVT.

V gene TRBV29-1 combines with J gene TRBJ2-3; TRBD2 matches 7 bases. V was clipped by 6 bases and J by 0 bases; unmatched bases: 12. This CDR3 spans 16 amino acids. From germline, CDR1 is SQVTM and CDR2 ANQGSEA. CDR3 residues: CSVTRDYPTSTDTQYF. CDR3 sequence (DNA): TGCAGCGTAACCCGGGACTATCCCACTAGCACAGATACGCAGTATTTT.

The chain couples TRBV18 to TRBJ2-7; 11 bases match TRBD2. After removal of 3 bases from V and 2 bases from J, the junction contained 0 bases not matched to a gene. Germline-derived CDR1 and CDR2 are KGHSH and LQKENI. The CDR3 is 14 residues long. CDR3: CASSPSGRAYEQYF. The DNA for the CDR3 is TGTGCCAGCTCACCTAGCGGGAGGGCCTACGAGCAGTACTTC.

The V call is TRBV13, the J call TRBJ2-3; weak D call: TRBD1 (6 bases). Trimming removed 3 bases from V and 10 bases from J, with 11 bases in between. This CDR3 contains 12 residues. Germline V gene sequence: CDR1 PRHDT, CDR2 FYEKMQ (reference sequence). CDR3 in DNA: TGTGCCAGCAGCTTTGGGACAACGGCGCAGTATTTT. Translating gives CASSFGTTAQYF.

V and J are TRBV11-2 and TRBJ2-1; TRBD1 matches 8 bases. The junction had 10 bases not matched to a gene; V was cut back by 5 bases and J by 4 bases. The CDR3 has 16 residues. Germline V gives CDR1 SGHAT, CDR2 FQNNGV. For the CDR3, the DNA is TGTGCCAGCAGCGATCCGAGGACAGGGCAGTACAATGAGCAGTTCTTC. Translating gives CASSDPRTGQYNEQFF.

The genes are TRBV6-2 or TRBV6-3 and TRBJ1-5; 8 bases line up with TRBD1. The germline V gene has CDR1 MNHEY and CDR2 SVGEGT. The CDR3 consists of 16 residues. V lost 0 bases to trimming and J lost 5 bases; unmatched junction nucleotides: 6. CDR3 in DNA: TGTGCCAGCAGTTACTCCGGGACAGGTTATTATCAGCCCCAGCATTTT. Translated, it gives CASSYSGTGYYQPQHF.

This rearrangement joins TRBV19 to TRBJ1-5; maybe TRBD1 (5 bases). V dropped 11 bases and J dropped 4 bases, with 18 bases sitting between them. The CDR3 has 14 amino acids. The germline CDR1 and CDR2 sequences are LNHDA and SQIVND (reference sequence). CDR3 amino acids: CASTEGALNQPQHF. In DNA, the CDR3 is TGTGCCTCCACGGAAGGGGCCCTTAATCAGCCCCAGCATTTT.